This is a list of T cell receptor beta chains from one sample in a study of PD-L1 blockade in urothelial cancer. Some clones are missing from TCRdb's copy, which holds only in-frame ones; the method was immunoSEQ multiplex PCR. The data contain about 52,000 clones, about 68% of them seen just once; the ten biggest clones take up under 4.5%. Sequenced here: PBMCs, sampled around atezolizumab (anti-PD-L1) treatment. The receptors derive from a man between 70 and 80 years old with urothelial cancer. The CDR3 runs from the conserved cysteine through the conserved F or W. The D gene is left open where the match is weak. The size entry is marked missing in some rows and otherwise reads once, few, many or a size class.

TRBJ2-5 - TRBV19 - TGTGCCAGTAGTATTATGGAGACCCAGTACTTC CASSIMETQYF
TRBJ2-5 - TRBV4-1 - TGCGCCAGCAGCCTTCGACTGTCCCAAGAGACCCAGTACTTC CASSLRLSQETQYF
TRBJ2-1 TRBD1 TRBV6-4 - TGTGCCAGCAGTGACTGGCCAGGGGGCAGCCCGGAGCAGTTCTTC CASSDWPGGSPEQFF
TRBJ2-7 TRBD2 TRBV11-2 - TGTGCCAGCAGCTATACTAGCGGGGGCTCCTACGAGCAGTACTTC CASSYTSGGSYEQYF
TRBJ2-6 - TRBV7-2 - TGTGCCAGCAGCCCCGCACTCTCTGGGGCCAACGTCCTGACTTTC CASSPALSGANVLTF
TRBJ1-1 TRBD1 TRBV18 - TGTGCCAGCTCATCGGGACAGGGGAACACTGAAGCTTTCTTT CASSSGQGNTEAFF
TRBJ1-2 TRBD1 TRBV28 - TGTGCCAGCAGTCCACCCTTGGGGACAGGGGGATTGTATGGCTACACCTTC CASSPPLGTGGLYGYTF
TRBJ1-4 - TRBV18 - TGTGCCAGCTCCCCTAGTGCCCAACGGGAAAAACTGTTTTTT CASSPSAQREKLFF
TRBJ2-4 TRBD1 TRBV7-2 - TGTGCCAGCAGCTTCCCCAAGGACAGGGTTCAAAACATTCAGTACTTC CASSFPKDRVQNIQYF
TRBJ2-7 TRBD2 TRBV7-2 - TGTGCCAGCAGCTTCCAGACCGCGGGAGCCTACGAGCAGTACTTC CASSFQTAGAYEQYF
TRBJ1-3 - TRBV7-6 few TGTGCCAGCAGCCCCGGGGGAGGGAGAACTGGAAACACCATATATTTT CASSPGGGRTGNTIYF
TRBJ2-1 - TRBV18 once TGTGCCAGCTCACTTACTAGCCCCTCCTACAATGAGCAGTTCTTC CASSLTSPSYNEQFF
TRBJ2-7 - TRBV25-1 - TGTGCCAGCAGCCTAGGGGCAGCCTACGAGCAGTACTTC CASSLGAAYEQYF
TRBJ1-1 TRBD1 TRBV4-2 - TGTGCCAGCAGCAGGACAGGGAGGAACACTGAAGCTTTCTTT CASSRTGRNTEAFF
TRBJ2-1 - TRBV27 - TGTGCCAGCAGTTTATCCCCTTTATCGAATGAGCAGTTCTTC CASSLSPLSNEQFF
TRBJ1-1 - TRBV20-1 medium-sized TGCAGTGCTAGTATCAACACTGAAGCTTTCTTT CSASINTEAFF
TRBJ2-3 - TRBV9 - TGTGCCAGCAGCTTACAGGGTAGTGGGCGCACAGATACGCAGTATTTT CASSLQGSGRTDTQYF
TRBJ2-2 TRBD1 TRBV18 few TGTGCCAGCTCGCCCACAGGGGACACCGGGGAGCTGTTTTTT CASSPTGDTGELFF
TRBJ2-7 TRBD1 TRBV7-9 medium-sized TGTGCCAGCAGCTTAGTACAGGGGGCCTACGAGCAGTACTTC CASSLVQGAYEQYF
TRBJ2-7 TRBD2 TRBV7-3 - TGTGCCAGCAGCTTAATAGCGGGAGGGGTCTACGAGCAGTACTTC CASSLIAGGVYEQYF
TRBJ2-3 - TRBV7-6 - TGTGCCAGCAGCCCCCGGACAGATACGCAGTATTTT CASSPRTDTQYF
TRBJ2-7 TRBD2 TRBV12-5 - TGTGCTAGTGGGCGTTCGACTAGCGGGAGTGCGGGCGAGCAGTACTTC CASGRSTSGSAGEQYF
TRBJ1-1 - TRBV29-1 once TGCAGCTTTAGACAGTCGACTGAAGCTTTCTTT CSFRQSTEAFF
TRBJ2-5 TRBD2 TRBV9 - TGTGCCAGCAGCGTAGCCCTAGCGGGAGGGCCCCAAGAGACCCAGTACTTC CASSVALAGGPQETQYF
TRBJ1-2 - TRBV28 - TGTGCCAGCAGCACTCTAGGACACTCCCTCTGGGATGGCTACACCTTC CASSTLGHSLWDGYTF
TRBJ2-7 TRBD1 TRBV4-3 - TGCGCCAGCAGCCAAGAGACAGGGTATATGTACGAGCAGTACTTC CASSQETGYMYEQYF
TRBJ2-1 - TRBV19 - TGTGCCAGTACAGAATTCTTCGTCCGGGGAGAGCAGTTCTTC CASTEFFVRGEQFF
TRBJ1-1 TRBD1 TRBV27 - TGTGCCAGCAGTCCCCTCGGACAGGGGTCGAGTGAAGCTTTCTTT CASSPLGQGSSEAFF
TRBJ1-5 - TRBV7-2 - TGTGCCAGCAGCTTATCCGGGTGGGGCAATCAGCCCCAGCATTTT CASSLSGWGNQPQHF
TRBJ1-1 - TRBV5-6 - TGTGCCAGCGGCCGATATGTGACCGGGACAATGAACACTGAAGCTTTCTTT CASGRYVTGTMNTEAFF
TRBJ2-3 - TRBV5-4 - TGTGCCAGCAGCGCTCGACAGTTACCCACAGATACGCAGTATTTT CASSARQLPTDTQYF
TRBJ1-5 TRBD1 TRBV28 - TGTGCCAGCAGTTACCCGGGACAGGTCAATCAGCCCCAGCATTTT CASSYPGQVNQPQHF
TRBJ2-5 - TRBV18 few TGTGCCAGCTCACCACCGAACCCCCCCGACGACAGGTTCGGGACCCAGTACTTC CASSPPNPPDDRFGTQYF
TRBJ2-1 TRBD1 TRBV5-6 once TGTGCCAGCAGCGACAGGGGAAGGATCCTTGGGGAGCAGTTCTTC CASSDRGRILGEQFF
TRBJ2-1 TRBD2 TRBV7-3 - TGTGCCAGCAGCCCGACTAGCGGACTGGGGTACAATGAGCAGTTCTTC CASSPTSGLGYNEQFF
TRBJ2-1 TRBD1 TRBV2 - TGTGCCAGTTCAGGGGGCGCATCCCAGTTCTTC CASSGGASQFF
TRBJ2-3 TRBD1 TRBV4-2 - TGTGCCAGCAGCCAGGGACAGCTTGATACGCAGTATTTT CASSQGQLDTQYF
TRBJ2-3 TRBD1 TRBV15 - TGTGCCACCAGCAGAGATGGACAGGGGGGGGATACGCAGTATTTT CATSRDGQGGDTQYF
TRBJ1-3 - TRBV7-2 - TGTGCCAGCAGCTTAGGCCCCAACAGGGGAAACACCATATATTTT CASSLGPNRGNTIYF
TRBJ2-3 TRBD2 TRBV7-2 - TGTGCCAGCAGCAAGCGGGGGGGCCAATCTCACACGCAGTATTTT CASSKRGGQSHTQYF
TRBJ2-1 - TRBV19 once TGTGCCAGTAGCGACAGCCTTTTACGCCGGTCGCGGTACTACAATGAGCAGTTCTTC CASSDSLLRRSRYYNEQFF
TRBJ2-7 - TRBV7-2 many TGTGCCAGCAGCTCCCGTTTAGTGGGCTCAGACTACGAGCAGTACTTC CASSSRLVGSDYEQYF
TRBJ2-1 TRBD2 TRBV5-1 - TGCGCCAGCAACCCGGGACTAGCGGGGGGAATTGCTAGTGAGCAGTTCTTC CASNPGLAGGIASEQFF
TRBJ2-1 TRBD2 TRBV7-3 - TGTGCCAGCAGCCCCGGGACTAGCGGGAGGGAGCAGTTCTTC CASSPGTSGREQFF
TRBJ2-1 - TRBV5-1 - TGCGCCAGCAGCTCAGACTCTCCCAGGAGGGCTGAGCAGTTCTTC CASSSDSPRRAEQFF
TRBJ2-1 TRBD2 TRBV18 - TGTGCCAGCTCCCAGAGCGGGAGGTCGTACAATGAGCAGTTCTTC CASSQSGRSYNEQFF
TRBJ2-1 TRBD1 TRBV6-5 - TGTGCCAGCAGTGTAGGGGGCGGATACGATGAGCAGTTCTTC CASSVGGGYDEQFF
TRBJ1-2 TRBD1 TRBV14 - TGTGCCAGCAGCCAAGTCGGGACAGCCTACACCTTC CASSQVGTAYTF
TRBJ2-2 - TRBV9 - TGTGCCAGCAGCGCAGCAGGGGATACTTTGGTCGGGGAGCTGTTTTTT CASSAAGDTLVGELFF
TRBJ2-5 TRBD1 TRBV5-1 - TGCGCCAGCAGCCCGGGGGACAGGGGCGGACTTGGAGAGACCCAGTACTTC CASSPGDRGGLGETQYF
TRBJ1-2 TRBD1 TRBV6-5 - TGTGCCAGCAGTTACGGGGACAGGGCCTATGGCTACACCTTC CASSYGDRAYGYTF
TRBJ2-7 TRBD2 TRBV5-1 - TGCGCCAGCAGCTTGGAGGCTAGCGGGGGTTACGAGCAGTACTTC CASSLEASGGYEQYF
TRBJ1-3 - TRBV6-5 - TGTGCCAGCAGTTGGGGCAGACTGTCTGGAAACACCATATATTTT CASSWGRLSGNTIYF
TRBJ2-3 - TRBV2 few TGTGCCAGCGGGGTACAGGGAGGCACAGATACGCAGTATTTT CASGVQGGTDTQYF